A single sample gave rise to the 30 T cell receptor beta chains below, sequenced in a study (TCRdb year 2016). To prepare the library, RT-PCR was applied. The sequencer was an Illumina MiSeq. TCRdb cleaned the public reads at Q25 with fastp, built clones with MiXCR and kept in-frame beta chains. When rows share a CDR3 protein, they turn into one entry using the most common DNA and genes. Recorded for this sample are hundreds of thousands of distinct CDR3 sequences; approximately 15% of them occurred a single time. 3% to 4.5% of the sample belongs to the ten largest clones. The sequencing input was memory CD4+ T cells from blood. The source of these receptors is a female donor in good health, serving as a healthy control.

The CDR3 DNA is TGTGCCAGCAGCATCGGGCCTTTCTATGGCTACACCTTC. Its translation is CASSIGPFYGYTF. The chain employs TRBV7-2 and TRBJ1-2; the D is unclear. This CDR3 comprises 13 residues. Trimming stripped 5 bases from V and 4 bases from J, with 11 bases between. Germline V gene sequence: CDR1 SGHTA, CDR2 FQGNSA.

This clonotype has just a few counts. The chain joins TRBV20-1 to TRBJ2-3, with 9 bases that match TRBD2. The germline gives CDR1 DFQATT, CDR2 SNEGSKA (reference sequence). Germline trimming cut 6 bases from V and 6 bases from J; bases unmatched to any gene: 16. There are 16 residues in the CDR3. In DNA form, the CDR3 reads TGCAGTGCCCGCTCCCCCGCCGGACTAGCGACTGATACGCAGTATTTT. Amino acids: CSARSPAGLATDTQYF.

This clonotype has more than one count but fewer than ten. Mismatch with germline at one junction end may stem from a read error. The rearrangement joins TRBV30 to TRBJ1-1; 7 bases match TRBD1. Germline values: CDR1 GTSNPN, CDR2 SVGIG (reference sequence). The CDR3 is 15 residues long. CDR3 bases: TGTGCCGGGAGACAGGGTCGAGTGCTGAACACTGAAGCTTTCTTT. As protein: CAGRQGRVLNTEAFF.

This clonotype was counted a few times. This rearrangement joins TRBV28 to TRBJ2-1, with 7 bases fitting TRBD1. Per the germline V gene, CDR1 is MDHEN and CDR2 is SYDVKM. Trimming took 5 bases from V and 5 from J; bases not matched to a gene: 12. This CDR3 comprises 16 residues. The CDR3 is CASSLLTGVNDNEQFF. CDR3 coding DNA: TGTGCCAGCAGTCTTCTTACAGGGGTAAACGACAATGAGCAGTTCTTC.

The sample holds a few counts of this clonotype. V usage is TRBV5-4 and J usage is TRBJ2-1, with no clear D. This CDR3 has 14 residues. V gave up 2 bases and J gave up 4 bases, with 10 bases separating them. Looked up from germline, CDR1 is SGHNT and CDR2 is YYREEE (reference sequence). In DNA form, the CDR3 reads TGTGCCAGCAGCTTTCCCGGCCGGTACAATGAGCAGTTCTTC. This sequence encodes CASSFPGRYNEQFF.

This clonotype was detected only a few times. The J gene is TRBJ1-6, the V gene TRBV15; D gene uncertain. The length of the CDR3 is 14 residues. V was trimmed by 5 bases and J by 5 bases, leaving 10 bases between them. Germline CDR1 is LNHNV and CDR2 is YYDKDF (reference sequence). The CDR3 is CATSYRADNSPLHF. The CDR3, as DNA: TGTGCCACCAGCTATAGGGCCGATAATTCACCCCTCCACTTT.

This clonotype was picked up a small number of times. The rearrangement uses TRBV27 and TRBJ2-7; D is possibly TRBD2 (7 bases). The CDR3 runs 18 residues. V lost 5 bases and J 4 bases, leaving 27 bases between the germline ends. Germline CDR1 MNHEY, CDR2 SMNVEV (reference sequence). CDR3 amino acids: CASSLLGGGLGENYEQYF. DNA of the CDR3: TGTGCCAGCAGTCTACTGGGGGGGGGGCTCGGAGAAAATTACGAGCAGTACTTC.

CDR3 protein: CASSQDLKGYNEQFF. In DNA, the CDR3 is TGTGCCAGCAGCCAAGATCTAAAGGGATACAATGAGCAGTTCTTC. The chain is built from TRBV4-2 and TRBJ2-1; D gene unclear. Trimming stripped 0 bases from V and 4 bases from J, with 10 bases between. The CDR3 runs to 15 residues. From germline, CDR1 is LGHNA and CDR2 YNFKEQ.

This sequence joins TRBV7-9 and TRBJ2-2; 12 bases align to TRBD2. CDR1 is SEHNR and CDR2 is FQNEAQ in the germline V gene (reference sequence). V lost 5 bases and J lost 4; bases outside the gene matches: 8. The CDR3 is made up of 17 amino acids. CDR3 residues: CASSHGLAGTTTGELFF. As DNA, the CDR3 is TGTGCCAGCAGCCACGGACTAGCGGGGACAACCACCGGGGAGCTGTTTTTT.

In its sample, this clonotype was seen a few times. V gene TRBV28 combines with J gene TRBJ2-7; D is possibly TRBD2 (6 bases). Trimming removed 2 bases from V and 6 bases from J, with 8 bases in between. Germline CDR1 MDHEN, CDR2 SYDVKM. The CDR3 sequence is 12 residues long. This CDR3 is CASSLGGGEQYF. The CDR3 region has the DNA TGTGCCAGCAGTTTAGGGGGAGGCGAGCAGTACTTC. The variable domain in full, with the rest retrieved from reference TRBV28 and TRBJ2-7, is DVKVTQSSRYLVKRTGEKVFLECVQDMDHENMFWYRQDPGLGLRLIYFSYDVKMKEKGDIPEGYSVSREKKERFSLILESASTNQTSMYLCASSLGGGEQYFGPGTRLTVT.

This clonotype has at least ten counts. CDR3 in amino acids: CASSSTGPGYTEAFF. CDR3 DNA sequence: TGCGCCAGCAGCTCGACAGGGCCTGGGTACACTGAAGCTTTCTTT. This chain connects TRBV5-1 to TRBJ1-1; 7 bases map to TRBD1. This CDR3 contains 15 residues. V trimming: 3 bases; J trimming: 3 bases; junction bases outside the gene matches: 8. CDR1 and CDR2 (germline): SGHRS, YFSETQ. Full variable domain (remainder filled in from reference TRBV5-1 and TRBJ1-1): KAGVTQTPRYLIKTRGQQVTLSCSPISGHRSVSWYQQTPGQGLQFLFEYFSETQRNKGNFPGRFSGRQFSNSRSEMNVSTLELGDSALYLCASSSTGPGYTEAFFGQGTRLTVV.

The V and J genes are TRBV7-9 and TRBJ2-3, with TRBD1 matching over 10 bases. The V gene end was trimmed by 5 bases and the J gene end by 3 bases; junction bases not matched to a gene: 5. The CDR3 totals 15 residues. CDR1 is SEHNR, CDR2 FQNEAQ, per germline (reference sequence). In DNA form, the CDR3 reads TGTGCCAGCAGCCACAGGACAGGGGGTACAGATACGCAGTATTTT. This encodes CASSHRTGGTDTQYF.

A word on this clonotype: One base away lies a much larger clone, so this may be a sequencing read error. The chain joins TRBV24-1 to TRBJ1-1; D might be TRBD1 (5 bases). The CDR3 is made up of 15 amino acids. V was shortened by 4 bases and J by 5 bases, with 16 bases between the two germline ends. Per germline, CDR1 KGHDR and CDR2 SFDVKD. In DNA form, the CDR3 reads TGTGCCACCAGTGACCAGTCCCAGACAGAGACTGAAGCTTTCTTT. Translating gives CATSDQSQTETEAFF.

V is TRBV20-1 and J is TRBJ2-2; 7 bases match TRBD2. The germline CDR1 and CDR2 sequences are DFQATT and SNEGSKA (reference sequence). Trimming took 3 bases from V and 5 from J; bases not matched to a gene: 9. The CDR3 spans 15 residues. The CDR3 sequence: CSASRGLGGTGELFF. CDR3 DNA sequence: TGCAGTGCTAGTAGGGGACTGGGGGGGACCGGGGAGCTGTTTTTT.

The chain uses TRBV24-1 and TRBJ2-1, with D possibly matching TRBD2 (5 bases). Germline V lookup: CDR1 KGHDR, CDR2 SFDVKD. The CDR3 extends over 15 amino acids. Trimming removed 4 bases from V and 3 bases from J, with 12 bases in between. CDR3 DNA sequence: TGTGCCACCAGTGAAAGGAACCGGGGCTACAATGAGCAGTTCTTC. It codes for CATSERNRGYNEQFF.

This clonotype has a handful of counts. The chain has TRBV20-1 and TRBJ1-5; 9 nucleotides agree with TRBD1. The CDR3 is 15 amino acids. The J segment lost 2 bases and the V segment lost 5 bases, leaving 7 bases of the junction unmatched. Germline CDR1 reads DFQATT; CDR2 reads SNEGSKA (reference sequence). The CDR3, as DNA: TGCAGTGCTGGGACAGGGAGTGGGGGCAATCAGCCCCAGCATTTT. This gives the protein CSAGTGSGGNQPQHF.

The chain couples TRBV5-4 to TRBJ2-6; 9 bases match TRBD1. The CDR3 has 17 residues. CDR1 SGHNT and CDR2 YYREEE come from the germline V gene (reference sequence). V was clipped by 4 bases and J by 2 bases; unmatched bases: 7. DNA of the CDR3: TGTGCCAGCAGCCCGACCACAGGGGGCCCTGGGGCCAACGTCCTGACTTTC. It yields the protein CASSPTTGGPGANVLTF.

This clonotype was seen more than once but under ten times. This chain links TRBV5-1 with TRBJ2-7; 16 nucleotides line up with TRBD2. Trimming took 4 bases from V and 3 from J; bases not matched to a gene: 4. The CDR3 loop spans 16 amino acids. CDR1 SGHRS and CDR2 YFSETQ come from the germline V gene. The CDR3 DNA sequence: TGCGCCAGCAGCCAGGGACTAGCGGGAGGGCGCTACGAGCAGTACTTC. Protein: CASSQGLAGGRYEQYF.

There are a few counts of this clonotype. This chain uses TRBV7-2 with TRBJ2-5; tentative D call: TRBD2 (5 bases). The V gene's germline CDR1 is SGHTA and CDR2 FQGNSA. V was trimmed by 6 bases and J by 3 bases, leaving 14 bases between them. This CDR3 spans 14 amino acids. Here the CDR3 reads CASRIGPREETQYF. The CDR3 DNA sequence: TGTGCCAGCAGGATCGGCCCGAGGGAAGAGACCCAGTACTTC.

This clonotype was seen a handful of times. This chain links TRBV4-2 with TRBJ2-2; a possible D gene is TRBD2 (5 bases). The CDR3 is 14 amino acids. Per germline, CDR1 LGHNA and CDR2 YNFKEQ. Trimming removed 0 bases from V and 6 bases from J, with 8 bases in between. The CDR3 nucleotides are TGTGCCAGCAGCCAAGATCGGAGGTCCGGGGAGCTGTTTTTT. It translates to CASSQDRRSGELFF.

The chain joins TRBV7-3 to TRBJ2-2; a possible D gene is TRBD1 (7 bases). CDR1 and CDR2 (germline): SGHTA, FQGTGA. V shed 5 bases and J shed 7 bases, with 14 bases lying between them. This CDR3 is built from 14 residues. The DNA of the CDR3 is TGTGCCAGCAGCCAGGGGGGAGATGGCGGGGAGCTGTTTTTT. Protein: CASSQGGDGGELFF.

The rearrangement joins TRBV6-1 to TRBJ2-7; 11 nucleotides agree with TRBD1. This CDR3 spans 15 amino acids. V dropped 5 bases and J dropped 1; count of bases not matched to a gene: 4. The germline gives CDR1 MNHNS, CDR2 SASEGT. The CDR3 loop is CASSTGQGESYEQYF. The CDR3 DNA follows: TGTGCCAGCAGTACGGGACAGGGGGAGTCCTACGAGCAGTACTTC.

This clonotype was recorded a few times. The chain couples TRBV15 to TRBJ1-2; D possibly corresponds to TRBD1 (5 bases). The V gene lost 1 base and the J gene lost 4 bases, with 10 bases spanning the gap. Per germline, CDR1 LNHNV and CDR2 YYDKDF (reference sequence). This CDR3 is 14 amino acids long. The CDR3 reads CATSRGGRAYGYTF. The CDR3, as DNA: TGTGCCACCAGCAGAGGGGGCAGGGCCTATGGCTACACCTTC. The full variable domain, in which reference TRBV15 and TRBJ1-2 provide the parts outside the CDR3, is DAMVIQNPRYQVTQFGKPVTLSCSQTLNHNVMYWYQQKSSQAPKLLFHYYDKDFNNEADTPDNFQSRRPNTSFCFLDIRSPGLGDTAMYLCATSRGGRAYGYTFGSGTRLTVV.

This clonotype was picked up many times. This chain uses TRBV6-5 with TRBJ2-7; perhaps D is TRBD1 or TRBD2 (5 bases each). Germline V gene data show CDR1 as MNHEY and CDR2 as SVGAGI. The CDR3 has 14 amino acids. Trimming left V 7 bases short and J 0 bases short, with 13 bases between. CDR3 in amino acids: CASTRDGISYEQYF. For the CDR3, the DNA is TGTGCCAGCACAAGGGACGGAATCTCCTACGAGCAGTACTTC.

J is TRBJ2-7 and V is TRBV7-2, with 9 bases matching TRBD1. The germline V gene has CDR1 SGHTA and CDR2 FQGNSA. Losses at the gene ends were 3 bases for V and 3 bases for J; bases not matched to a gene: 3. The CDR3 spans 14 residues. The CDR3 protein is CASSFGDRVYEQYF. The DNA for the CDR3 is TGTGCCAGCAGCTTCGGGGACAGGGTCTACGAGCAGTACTTC. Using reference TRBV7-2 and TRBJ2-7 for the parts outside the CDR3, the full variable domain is GAGVSQSPSNKVTEKGKDVELRCDPISGHTALYWYRQSLGQGLEFLIYFQGNSAPDKSGLPSDRFSAERTGGSVSTLTIQRTQQEDSAVYLCASSFGDRVYEQYFGPGTRLTVT.

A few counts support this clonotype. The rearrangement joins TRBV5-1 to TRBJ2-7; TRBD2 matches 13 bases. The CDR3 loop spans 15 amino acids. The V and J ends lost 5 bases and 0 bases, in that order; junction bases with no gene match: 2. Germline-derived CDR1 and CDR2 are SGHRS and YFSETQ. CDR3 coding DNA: TGCGCCAGCAGGGGGACTAGCGGGGTCTCCTACGAGCAGTACTTC. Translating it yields CASRGTSGVSYEQYF.

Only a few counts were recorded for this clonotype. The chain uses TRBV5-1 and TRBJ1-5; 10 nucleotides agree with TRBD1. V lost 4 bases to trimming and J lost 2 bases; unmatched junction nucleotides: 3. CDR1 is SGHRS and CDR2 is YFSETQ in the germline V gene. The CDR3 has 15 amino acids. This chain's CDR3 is CASSEGTGGNQPQHF. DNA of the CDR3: TGCGCCAGCAGCGAGGGGACAGGGGGCAATCAGCCCCAGCATTTT.

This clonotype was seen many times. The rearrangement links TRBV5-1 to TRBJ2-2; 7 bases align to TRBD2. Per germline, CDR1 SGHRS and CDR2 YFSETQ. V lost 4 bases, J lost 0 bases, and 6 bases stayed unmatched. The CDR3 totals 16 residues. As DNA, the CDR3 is TGCGCCAGCAGCCGGGATGCGGGAGCGAACACCGGGGAGCTGTTTTTT. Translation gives CASSRDAGANTGELFF. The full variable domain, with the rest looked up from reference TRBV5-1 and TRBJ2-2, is KAGVTQTPRYLIKTRGQQVTLSCSPISGHRSVSWYQQTPGQGLQFLFEYFSETQRNKGNFPGRFSGRQFSNSRSEMNVSTLELGDSALYLCASSRDAGANTGELFFGEGSRLTVL.

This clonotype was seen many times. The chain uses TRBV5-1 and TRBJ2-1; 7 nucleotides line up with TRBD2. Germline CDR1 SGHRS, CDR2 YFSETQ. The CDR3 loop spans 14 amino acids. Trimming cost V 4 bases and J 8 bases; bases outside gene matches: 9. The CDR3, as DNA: TGCGCCAGCAGCCTGAGGACTAGTATCGATGAGCAGTTCTTC. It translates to CASSLRTSIDEQFF.

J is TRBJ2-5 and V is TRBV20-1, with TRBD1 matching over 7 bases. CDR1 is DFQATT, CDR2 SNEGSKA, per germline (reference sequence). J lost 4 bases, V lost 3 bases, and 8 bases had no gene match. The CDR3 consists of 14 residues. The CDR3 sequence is CSARGVGGTETQYF. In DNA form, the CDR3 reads TGCAGTGCTAGGGGGGTAGGGGGCACAGAGACCCAGTACTTC.